This is a list of T cell receptor beta chains from one sample in a study of shared clonotypes between healthy human individuals. Profiling relied on immunoSEQ multiplex PCR, and the TCRdb table lists in-frame clones only, not all of them. In the table there are about 1.1 million clones, about 84% of which are singletons. Sequenced material: memory CD4+ T cells from PBMCs. All receptors come from a man younger than 35 in good health. Some clones in this sample may be carry-over from other donors' samples. Each CDR3 is given with its conserved first and last residue. D genes are given only for firm matches. Some rows have no size entry. The others give once, few or many, or a class for an expanded clone.

J	V	size	D	CDR3	DNA
TRBJ1-1	TRBV19	.	TRBD1	CASRQGARNTEAFF	TGTGCCAGCAGACAGGGGGCCCGGAACACTGAAGCTTTCTTT
TRBJ2-1	TRBV18	.	TRBD2	CASSGTSGNEQFF	TGTGCCAGCTCAGGGACTAGCGGCAATGAGCAGTTCTTC
TRBJ2-3	TRBV4-3	.	TRBD2	CASSQDLLAGAGTDTQYF	TGCGCCAGCAGCCAAGATCTGCTAGCGGGAGCGGGCACAGATACGCAGTATTTT
TRBJ1-5	TRBV5-6	.	.	CASSLAGSGPHQPQHF	TGTGCCAGCAGCTTGGCCGGCTCAGGGCCCCATCAGCCCCAGCATTTT
TRBJ2-3	TRBV7-3	few	.	CASSLKGDTQYF	TGTGCCAGCAGCTTAAAGGGGGATACGCAGTATTTT
TRBJ1-2	TRBV28	.	.	CASSTGISILGYTF	TGTGCCAGCAGTACAGGCATCTCTATATTGGGCTACACCTTC
TRBJ2-1	TRBV6-6	.	.	CASSPPGSGNEQFF	TGTGCCAGCAGCCCGCCGGGGAGCGGGAATGAGCAGTTCTTC
TRBJ2-2	TRBV5-1	.	.	CASGGTGNTGELFF	TGCGCCAGCGGGGGGACGGGTAACACCGGGGAGCTGTTTTTT
TRBJ2-2	TRBV7-9	once	.	CATQGRTNTGELFF	TGTGCCACCCAGGGGCGGACAAACACCGGGGAGCTGTTTTTT
TRBJ2-7	TRBV7-2	.	TRBD1	CASSLESGQGTYEQYF	TGTGCCAGCAGCTTAGAGAGTGGACAGGGAACCTACGAGCAGTACTTC
TRBJ2-5	TRBV5-1	.	TRBD2	CASRWREGETQYF	TGCGCCAGCCGCTGGCGGGAGGGAGAGACCCAGTACTTC
TRBJ2-7	TRBV4-1	.	.	CASSKDTAAYEQYF	TGCGCCAGCAGTAAGGATACAGCGGCATACGAGCAGTACTTC
TRBJ1-4	TRBV5-1	.	.	CASSLSSFDSNEKLFF	TGCGCCAGCAGCTTGAGCAGCTTTGATTCTAATGAAAAACTGTTTTTT
TRBJ2-2	TRBV9	many	TRBD1	CASSGRTGRALGGELFF	TGTGCCAGCAGTGGAAGGACAGGGCGGGCTTTAGGCGGGGAGCTGTTTTTT
TRBJ1-1	TRBV18	once	TRBD1	CASSPGTGGGEAFF	TGTGCCAGCTCACCGGGGACAGGGGGCGGTGAAGCTTTCTTT
TRBJ2-7	TRBV18	.	.	CASSPPSYEQYF	TGTGCCAGCTCACCCCCTAGCTACGAGCAGTACTTC
TRBJ2-7	TRBV5-1	.	TRBD1	CASSSAPGQRLFYPEQYF	TGCGCCAGCAGCTCCGCCCCGGGACAGCGACTCTTTTACCCTGAGCAGTACTTC
TRBJ1-2	TRBV19	.	.	CASSIGGALGRNYGYTF	TGTGCCAGTAGTATTGGGGGCGCTCTGGGCCGCAACTATGGCTACACCTTC
TRBJ2-2	TRBV19	few	TRBD1	CASSMWQGANTGELFF	TGTGCCAGTAGTATGTGGCAGGGGGCCAACACCGGGGAGCTGTTTTTT
TRBJ1-4	TRBV5-1	few	.	CASSFGGSNEKLFF	TGCGCCAGCAGCTTCGGGGGCTCTAATGAAAAACTGTTTTTT
TRBJ1-4	TRBV11-1	.	TRBD1	CASSPGGTAEKLFF	TGTGCCAGCAGCCCCGGTGGGACAGCCGAAAAACTGTTTTTT
TRBJ2-1	TRBV5-6	.	.	CASRTGIYYNEQFF	TGTGCCAGCAGAACCGGGATCTACTACAATGAGCAGTTCTTC
TRBJ1-4	TRBV5-1	.	.	CASSLDRSNEKLFF	TGCGCCAGCAGCTTGGATCGATCTAATGAAAAACTGTTTTTT
TRBJ2-1	TRBV16	.	TRBD1	CASVRDRAHNEQFF	TGTGCCAGCGTCCGGGACAGGGCCCACAATGAGCAGTTCTTC
TRBJ2-3	TRBV28	.	TRBD2	CASRSYPSGTTDTQYF	TGTGCCAGCAGATCCTATCCTAGCGGGACGACAGATACGCAGTATTTT
TRBJ2-7	TRBV20-1	.	.	CSAGGPRYF	TGCAGTGCCGGGGGCCCCCGGTACTTC
TRBJ2-1	TRBV28	.	TRBD2	CASSLEGLAYNEQFF	TGTGCCAGCAGTTTAGAGGGACTAGCGTACAATGAGCAGTTCTTC
TRBJ2-5	TRBV11-2	once	.	CASSPQLAQETQYF	TGTGCCAGCAGTCCGCAGCTAGCGCAGGAGACCCAGTACTTC
TRBJ1-4	TRBV18	.	TRBD1	CASSPKGQGGEKLFF	TGTGCCAGCTCACCCAAGGGACAGGGTGGTGAAAAACTGTTTTTT
TRBJ1-4	TRBV6-1	.	.	CASKRGPNEKLFF	TGTGCCAGCAAACGGGGACCAAATGAAAAACTGTTTTTT
TRBJ2-3	TRBV27	once	TRBD2	CASNPQRGTDTQYF	TGTGCCAGCAACCCCCAGCGGGGGACAGATACGCAGTATTTT
TRBJ2-7	TRBV28	.	.	CASTESTDEQYF	TGTGCCAGCACCGAGAGTACAGACGAGCAGTACTTC
TRBJ1-5	TRBV2	.	.	CASSERLGPNQPQHF	TGTGCCAGCAGTGAACGGTTGGGACCGAATCAGCCCCAGCATTTT
TRBJ2-7	TRBV10-3	.	.	CAISESSGLYEQYF	TGTGCCATCAGTGAGTCGTCGGGACTTTACGAGCAGTACTTC
TRBJ2-1	TRBV7-9	few	TRBD2	CASSLAAGVRGNEQFF	TGTGCCAGCAGCTTAGCTGCGGGGGTGCGGGGCAATGAGCAGTTCTTC
TRBJ2-7	TRBV30	.	TRBD1	CAWGQGQVYEQYF	TGTGCCTGGGGACAGGGACAAGTCTACGAGCAGTACTTC
TRBJ2-5	TRBV6-1	few	TRBD1	CAGEPGQGETQYF	TGTGCCGGGGAACCGGGACAGGGAGAGACCCAGTACTTC
TRBJ2-5	TRBV7-9	.	.	CASSLVRPPETQYF	TGTGCCAGCAGCTTAGTCCGCCCCCCAGAGACCCAGTACTTC
TRBJ1-1	TRBV4-1	.	.	CASSRMMNTEAFF	TGCGCCAGCAGCCGTATGATGAACACTGAAGCTTTCTTT
TRBJ2-3	TRBV7-9	.	.	CASSLLGTDTQYF	TGTGCCAGCAGCCTACTAGGGACAGATACGCAGTATTTT
TRBJ2-3	TRBV11-3	.	.	CASSSGHPTDTQYF	TGTGCCAGCAGCTCCGGACACCCTACAGATACGCAGTATTTT
TRBJ1-2	TRBV7-9	.	TRBD1	CASSRGQGNGYTF	TGTGCCAGCAGCCGAGGACAGGGGAATGGCTACACCTTC